The 11 T cell receptor beta chains presented below share a single source sample, sequenced in a study of vaccination and CD4 T cells after COVID-19. Cultured CD4+ T cells had their DNA profiled by the Oncomine TCR Beta short-read assay. Via MiXCR, TCRdb re-called the PCR reads, giving one row per CDR3 protein. Of 16,000 or so distinct CDR3 sequences listed, about 68% were seen once; the top ten hold about 9.6%. Regarding treatment: approximately 9-day PBMC culture with coronavirus spike peptide pools or control peptides (ViraFEST assay). For these TCRs, the target antigens are not known. This specimen consisted of CD4+ T cells from blood, cultured in vitro, obtained after SARS-CoV-2 vaccination. Every receptor here comes from a human donor who received a COVID-19 vaccine.

This clonotype was counted between two and nine times. The J gene is TRBJ1-2, the V gene TRBV6-1; 8 bases line up with TRBD1. The ends lost 6 bases at V and 3 bases at J; junction bases unmatched: 3. The length of the CDR3 is 13 residues. Germline V lookup: CDR1 MNHNS, CDR2 SASEGT. CDR3 sequence reads: CASSLGQDYGYTF. The CDR3 bases are TGTGCCAGCAGCCTGGGACAGGACTATGGCTACACCTTC.

The V and J genes are TRBV19 and TRBJ2-2, with D hard to call. The V end lost 5 bases, the J end lost 2 bases, and 9 bases lay between the germline ends. The CDR3 runs 14 residues. Per germline, CDR1 LNHDA and CDR2 SQIVND (reference sequence). Here the CDR3 reads CASSARINTGELFF. The CDR3 region has the DNA TGTGCCAGTAGTGCCCGGATTAACACCGGGGAGCTGTTTTTT.

This chain connects TRBV18 to TRBJ1-5; TRBD1 matches 7 bases. This CDR3 has 17 amino acids. J lost 2 bases, V lost 0 bases, and 7 bases had no gene match. Germline V CDR1 and CDR2: KGHSH, LQKENI. CDR3 amino acids: CASSPPLRGRGNQPQHF. Here the CDR3 DNA reads TGTGCCAGCTCACCACCTCTAAGGGGGCGAGGCAATCAGCCCCAGCATTTT.

The count of this clonotype is one. The V gene is TRBV6-5, the J gene TRBJ2-1; 8 bases match TRBD2. The junction had 9 bases not matched to a gene; V was cut back by 2 bases and J by 6 bases. The CDR3 contains 16 residues. In germline, CDR1 is MNHEY, CDR2 SVGAGI. The CDR3 region is CASSYLSGGRANEQFF. As DNA, the CDR3 is TGTGCCAGCAGTTACCTCTCGGGGGGGAGAGCCAATGAGCAGTTCTTC.

The chain joins TRBV20-1 to TRBJ2-3; D is unclear. In germline, CDR1 is DFQATT, CDR2 SNEGSKA (reference sequence). This CDR3 comprises 14 residues. Trimming removed 2 bases from V and 2 bases from J, with 11 bases in between. The CDR3 spells CSARQISDTDTQYF. The CDR3 DNA follows: TGCAGTGCTAGACAGATCTCGGACACAGATACGCAGTATTTT.

In its sample, this clonotype was seen a few times. The chain combines TRBV12-3 or TRBV12-4 with TRBJ2-3; no clear D. Trimming left V 5 bases short and J 2 bases short, with 2 bases between. The CDR3 sequence is 11 residues long. The DNA of the CDR3 is TGTGCCAGCAGTGCCACAGATACGCAGTATTTT. Its protein product is CASSATDTQYF.

CDR3 sequence (DNA): TGTGCCTGGGGCACCTCTTCTTACGAGCAGTACTTC. Protein product: CAWGTSSYEQYF. This chain links TRBV30 with TRBJ2-7; no clear D gene. V shed 5 bases and J shed 4 bases, with 12 bases lying between them. Germline V gene lookup returns CDR1 GTSNPN and CDR2 SVGIG (reference sequence). This CDR3 comprises 12 residues.

V is TRBV7-9 and J is TRBJ1-1; 9 bases are a match to TRBD1. V lost 5 bases and J lost 1; bases outside the gene matches: 5. This CDR3 has 15 residues. Germline CDR1 is SEHNR and CDR2 is FQNEAQ (reference sequence). The CDR3 region has the DNA TGTGCCAGCAGCCTCCGGACAGGGGAGAACACTGAAGCTTTCTTT. This gives the protein CASSLRTGENTEAFF.

The V gene is TRBV2, the J gene TRBJ2-7, with 7 nucleotides matching TRBD1. This CDR3 contains 13 residues. With V trimmed by 9 bases and J by 2 bases, 7 bases remained unmatched. The germline gives CDR1 SNHLY, CDR2 FYNNEI. CDR3 protein: CASGPGQPYEQYF. The DNA for the CDR3 is TGTGCCAGTGGGCCGGGACAGCCCTACGAGCAGTACTTC. The variable domain in full, with the rest retrieved from reference TRBV2 and TRBJ2-7, is EPEVTQTPSHQVTQMGQEVILRCVPISNHLYFYWYRQILGQKVEFLVSFYNNEISEKSEIFDDQFSVERPDGSNFTLKIRSTKLEDSAMYFCASGPGQPYEQYFGPGTRLTVT.

Written as DNA, the CDR3 is TGTGCTAGTGGTTTCCAGGGGGCGAACACCGGGGAGCTGTTTTTT. This gives the protein CASGFQGANTGELFF. V is TRBV12-5 and J is TRBJ2-2; TRBD1 matches 7 bases. Germline loops: CDR1 LGHNT, CDR2 FRNRAP. V lost 3 bases, J lost 0 bases, and 1 base stayed unmatched. The CDR3 runs to 15 residues.

V and J are TRBV7-8 and TRBJ2-7; D is possibly TRBD2 (6 bases). The germline V gene has CDR1 SGHVS and CDR2 FQNEAQ. V lost 7 bases, J lost 2 bases, and 15 bases lay in between. The CDR3 consists of 14 residues. CDR3 sequence reads: CASTTRDSTYEQYF. DNA of the CDR3: TGTGCCAGCACCACCCGGGACTCTACCTACGAGCAGTACTTC.